This entry lists 25 T cell receptor beta chains sequenced from one sample in a study of blood T cell repertoires in COVID-19 (TCRdb year 2020). Library construction relied on the immunoSEQ multiplex PCR assay. TCRdb provides this immuneACCESS table in a form limited to in-frame rearrangements. Some clones are lacking; in checked studies, under half of them reflect an unresolved V gene, and why the rest are absent is not known. This sample lists about 54,000 clones; 90% to 95% were detected once. The biggest ten clones account for approximately 7% of the sample. Sequenced: peripheral blood. All receptors come from a woman aged 55-69 years with active or convalescent COVID-19.

This clone was seen a single time. This chain links TRBV3-1 (or the pseudogene TRBV3-2) with TRBJ2-7; 7 bases are shared with TRBD1. J lost 2 bases, V lost 1 base, and 8 bases had no gene match. The V gene's germline CDR1 is LGHDT and CDR2 YNNKEL (reference sequence). The CDR3 sequence is 16 residues long. CDR3 nucleotide sequence: TGTGCCAGCAGCCAAGCCTCCCCCGGGACAGCCTACGAGCAGTACTTC. This gives the protein CASSQASPGTAYEQYF.

J is TRBJ2-1 and V is TRBV28; tentatively, D is TRBD2 (7 bases). Germline CDR1 reads MDHEN; CDR2 reads SYDVKM. Between the trimmed V and J ends, which lost 5 bases and 13 bases, there was a span of 15 bases. This CDR3 is 12 amino acids long. In DNA, the CDR3 is TGTGCCAGCAGTGGGGGGGCCTTGAGTCAGTTCTTC. Its protein product is CASSGGALSQFF.

The chain carries TRBV6-5 and TRBJ1-2; D is perhaps TRBD1 (5 bases). The V and J ends lost 5 bases and 4 bases respectively, with 17 bases between them. The CDR3 extends over 15 amino acids. Per germline, CDR1 MNHEY and CDR2 SVGAGI. CDR3 in DNA: TGTGCCAGCAGTCCGCACCAGGGTTTCTCCTATGGCTACACCTTC. Encoded protein: CASSPHQGFSYGYTF.

This chain joins TRBV25-1 and TRBJ1-1, with 7 bases identical to TRBD1. V trimming: 7 bases; J trimming: 4 bases; junction bases outside the gene matches: 9. The germline V gene has CDR1 MGHDK and CDR2 SYGVNS. The CDR3 extends over 14 amino acids. CDR3 in DNA: TGTGCCAGCACTCCCGACAGGGTGGGCACTGAAGCTTTCTTT. Translated: CASTPDRVGTEAFF.

V and J are TRBV5-1 and TRBJ1-4; D unclear. Deletions cut 4 bases from V and 7 bases from J, with 20 bases between. Germline V lookup: CDR1 SGHRS, CDR2 YFSETQ. The CDR3 is 16 amino acids. This CDR3 is CASSPVRPDGSEKLFF. CDR3 DNA: TGCGCCAGCAGCCCCGTCCGACCTGACGGGAGTGAAAAACTGTTTTTT.

V usage is TRBV5-1 and J usage is TRBJ1-3, with D perhaps matching TRBD1 (5 bases). CDR1 and CDR2 from the germline V gene are SGHRS and YFSETQ. This CDR3 contains 15 residues. Trimming shortened V by 0 bases and J by 4 bases, and 11 bases separated the two germline ends. CDR3 DNA sequence: TGCGCCAGCAGCTTGGCCGGGGGAGAAGGAAACACCATATATTTT. Translated: CASSLAGGEGNTIYF.

This clone has a single count. The chain employs TRBV27 and TRBJ2-2, with 11 bases fitting TRBD2. V shed 6 bases and J 7 bases; nucleotides not matched to a gene: 4. CDR3 length equals 14 residues. The germline V gene encodes CDR1 MNHEY and CDR2 SMNVEV (reference sequence). The CDR3 protein is CASRRLAGSGELFF. In nucleotides, the CDR3 is TGTGCCAGCAGGCGACTAGCGGGAAGCGGGGAGCTGTTTTTT.

The rearrangement joins TRBV28 to TRBJ1-3; 8 positions match TRBD1. The germline V gene encodes CDR1 MDHEN and CDR2 SYDVKM. V lost 5 bases, J lost 5 bases, and 11 bases stayed unmatched. The CDR3 is 16 amino acids. The CDR3 coding sequence is TGTGCCAGCAGTGTGACAGGGGCAGGTTCTAGAAACACCATATATTTT. Its translation: CASSVTGAGSRNTIYF.

The V and J genes are TRBV5-1 and TRBJ2-2; 7 bases fit TRBD2. J was trimmed by 5 bases and V by 2 bases; bases with no gene match: 6. Germline CDR1 reads SGHRS; CDR2 reads YFSETQ. The CDR3 contains 15 residues. This CDR3 reads CASSFSREGTGELFF. The CDR3 region has the DNA TGCGCCAGCAGCTTTTCGAGGGAGGGTACCGGGGAGCTGTTTTTT.

This clone turned up a few times. V and J are TRBV3-1 (or the pseudogene TRBV3-2) and TRBJ2-7; D call uncertain. CDR1 is LGHDT, CDR2 YNNKEL, per germline (reference sequence). V lost 1 base and J lost 6, with 4 bases in between. The CDR3 length is 11 residues. CDR3 sequence reads: CASSQAVEQYF. The CDR3 DNA sequence: TGTGCCAGCAGCCAAGCAGTCGAGCAGTACTTC.

The gene calls are TRBV7-3 and TRBJ2-5, with TRBD2 matching over 9 bases. This CDR3 spans 15 amino acids. V lost 5 bases, J lost 5 bases, and 9 bases stayed unmatched. The V gene's germline CDR1 is SGHTA and CDR2 FQGTGA. Here the CDR3 reads CASSNSGSLAETQYF. The CDR3 nucleotides read TGTGCCAGCAGCAATAGCGGGAGCTTGGCCGAGACCCAGTACTTC.

This sequence joins TRBV7-9 and TRBJ1-3, with D tentatively TRBD1 (5 bases). Trimming removed 3 bases from V and 0 bases from J, with 12 bases in between. Per germline, CDR1 SEHNR and CDR2 FQNEAQ (reference sequence). This CDR3 has 16 amino acids. The CDR3 region has the DNA TGTGCCAGCAGCTTGTCTAGGGGCGTCTCTGGAAACACCATATATTTT. This gives the protein CASSLSRGVSGNTIYF.

The chain is built from TRBV6-5 and TRBJ1-4; tentative D call: TRBD1 (6 bases). Germline V gene sequence: CDR1 MNHEY, CDR2 SVGAGI. The CDR3 has 14 residues. Trimming shortened V by 7 bases and J by 7 bases, and 16 bases separated the two germline ends. The CDR3 loop is CASIGGGGGEKLFF. CDR3 DNA sequence: TGTGCCAGCATAGGTGGGGGCGGAGGTGAAAAACTGTTTTTT.

The genes are TRBV4-1 and TRBJ2-7; TRBD1 matches 7 bases. The CDR3 length is 15 residues. The V segment lost 1 base and the J segment 0 bases; nucleotides outside the gene matches: 3. Germline V gene lookup returns CDR1 MGHRA and CDR2 YSYEKL. The CDR3 protein is CASSQVAGGSYEQYF. The CDR3 coding sequence is TGCGCCAGCAGCCAAGTGGCAGGGGGCTCCTACGAGCAGTACTTC.

The chain links TRBV5-6 to TRBJ2-6, with 13 nucleotides matching TRBD2. With 3 bases clipped from V and 4 bases from J, the junction kept 7 bases outside the gene matches. This CDR3 is built from 18 residues. Germline CDR1 SGHDT, CDR2 YYEEEE. The CDR3 loop reads CASSSRTSGSQGANVLTF. In nucleotides, the CDR3 is TGTGCCAGCAGCTCGAGGACTAGCGGGAGTCAAGGGGCCAACGTCCTGACTTTC.

The rearrangement joins TRBV7-3 to TRBJ1-1; no clear D gene. There are 13 residues in the CDR3. Germline CDR1 SGHTA, CDR2 FQGTGA. V was pared by 0 bases and J by 2 bases, with 4 bases between. This chain's CDR3 is CASSLTGNTEAFF. The CDR3 DNA reads TGTGCCAGCAGCTTAACGGGCAACACTGAAGCTTTCTTT. Full variable domain (missing parts from reference TRBV7-3 and TRBJ1-1): GAGVSQTPSNKVTEKGKYVELRCDPISGHTALYWYRQSLGQGPEFLIYFQGTGAADDSGLPNDRFFAVRPEGSVSTLKIQRTERGDSAVYLCASSLTGNTEAFFGQGTRLTVV.

This rearrangement joins TRBV9 to TRBJ2-1, with 11 bases identical to TRBD2. CDR3 length equals 14 residues. The junction had 2 bases not matched to a gene; V was cut back by 3 bases and J by 6 bases. In germline, CDR1 is SGDLS, CDR2 YYNGEE. The chain's CDR3 is CASSATSGVNEQFF. Written as DNA, the CDR3 is TGTGCCAGCAGCGCGACTAGCGGGGTCAATGAGCAGTTCTTC.

The table lists this clone with a count of one. This rearrangement joins TRBV10-3 to TRBJ2-1; 15 bases line up with TRBD2. The CDR3 sequence is 18 residues long. The trim removed 3 bases at V and 2 bases at J, leaving 5 bases unmatched. CDR1 is ENHRY and CDR2 is SYGVKD in the germline V gene. CDR3 nucleotide sequence: TGTGCCATCAGTGACATGGGACTAGCGGGAGGTCCCTACAATGAGCAGTTCTTC. Protein: CAISDMGLAGGPYNEQFF.

V and J are TRBV19 and TRBJ1-5, with TRBD1 matching over 9 bases. Germline lookup yields CDR1 LNHDA and CDR2 SQIVND (reference sequence). The trim removed 6 bases at V and 4 bases at J, leaving 4 bases unmatched. The CDR3 covers 14 residues. The CDR3 loop is CASREGQGNQPQHF. The CDR3 nucleotides read TGTGCCAGTAGGGAGGGACAGGGTAATCAGCCCCAGCATTTT.

This chain joins TRBV28 and TRBJ2-1; TRBD2 might be the D (5 bases). Trimming removed 4 bases from V and 0 bases from J, with 13 bases in between. Germline-derived CDR1 and CDR2 are MDHEN and SYDVKM. This CDR3 region has 16 residues. CDR3 protein: CASSSPGVSSYNEQFF. The CDR3 nucleotides are TGTGCCAGCAGTTCCCCCGGGGTTAGCTCCTACAATGAGCAGTTCTTC.

This sequence joins TRBV7-3 and TRBJ2-1; D may be TRBD2 (5 bases). Germline CDR1 and CDR2: SGHTA and FQGTGA. This CDR3 is 14 amino acids long. Trimming stripped 5 bases from V and 5 bases from J, with 13 bases between. The CDR3 DNA is TGTGCCAGCAGCCCTCGGGGTGACCACAATGAGCAGTTCTTC. It specifies CASSPRGDHNEQFF.

CDR3 loop: CASSYGSGYYEQYF. CDR3 coding DNA: TGTGCCAGCAGTTACGGGTCGGGATATTACGAGCAGTACTTC. The chain employs TRBV6-5 and TRBJ2-7; D is possibly TRBD2 (5 bases). Trimming removed 2 bases at V and 4 bases at J, with 12 bases between. The CDR3 covers 14 residues. In germline, CDR1 is MNHEY, CDR2 SVGAGI.

The chain has TRBV28 and TRBJ2-7; TRBD2 matches 7 bases. V shed 5 bases and J 3 bases; nucleotides not matched to a gene: 10. The CDR3 has 15 amino acids. Germline assignment: CDR1 MDHEN and CDR2 SYDVKM. CDR3 loop: CASSIRASGYYEQYF. CDR3 coding DNA: TGTGCCAGCAGTATCCGGGCTAGCGGATACTACGAGCAGTACTTC. Looking up the rest from reference TRBV28 and TRBJ2-7 gives the full variable domain: DVKVTQSSRYLVKRTGEKVFLECVQDMDHENMFWYRQDPGLGLRLIYFSYDVKMKEKGDIPEGYSVSREKKERFSLILESASTNQTSMYLCASSIRASGYYEQYFGPGTRLTVT.

V and J are TRBV5-5 and TRBJ2-1; 10 positions match TRBD2. After removal of 0 bases from V and 1 base from J, the junction contained 4 bases not matched to a gene. Germline CDR1 reads SGHKS; CDR2 reads YYEKEE (reference sequence). This CDR3 region has 17 residues. This CDR3 is CASSLDIAGGSYNEQFF. The CDR3 coding sequence is TGTGCCAGCAGCTTGGATATAGCGGGAGGTTCCTACAATGAGCAGTTCTTC.

The gene calls are TRBV7-2 and TRBJ2-1; TRBD2 matches at 13 bases. V trimming: 7 bases; J trimming: 6 bases; junction bases outside the gene matches: 9. The CDR3 is 16 residues long. Germline lookup yields CDR1 SGHTA and CDR2 FQGNSA. Here the CDR3 DNA reads TGTGCCAGCAAAGGACTAGCGGGAGTTGTGAGCAATGAGCAGTTCTTC. It encodes CASKGLAGVVSNEQFF.